This T cell receptor (beta chain) originates from a study of blood T cell repertoires in COVID-19. Original handling: Amplification from reference gene primers served as the basis for estimated nucleated cell counts. This table comes from immunoSEQ multiplex PCR, and its TCRdb copy is limited to in-frame clones, with some not included. V and J calls and clone size come straight from that table; D and trimming were deduced from the DNA. The sample lists about 270,000 clones; about nine tenths were seen once. Germline V gene data show CDR1 as SGHKS and CDR2 as YYEKEE (reference sequence). With V trimmed by 4 bases and J by 7 bases, 15 bases remained unmatched. CDR3 length: 16 residues.

The rearrangement joins TRBV5-5 to TRBJ2-7; TRBD2 matches 9 bases. The receptor's source is a person under 30 with COVID-19, enrolled during active disease. The specimen was peripheral blood. The CDR3 protein is CASSVAGDLASLEQYF. CDR3 DNA: TGTGCCAGCAGCGTAGCGGGGGACTTAGCCTCTCTAGAGCAGTACTTC.